These 27 T cell receptor beta chains originate from one sample sequenced in a study of blood T cell repertoires in COVID-19. Clones were read by immunoSEQ multiplex PCR, and TCRdb kept only the in-frame ones, dropping some. Here the sample spans 350,000 to 400,000 clones, more than 70% being singletons. Sequences were obtained from PBMCs or T cells enriched from blood (not recorded which). These receptors were obtained from a woman between 18 and 29 years old who had recovered from COVID-19.

This chain uses TRBV5-1 with TRBJ1-1; 7 bases agree with TRBD1. The CDR3 covers 12 residues. Germline V lookup: CDR1 SGHRS, CDR2 YFSETQ. V gave up 4 bases and J gave up 6 bases; unmatched junction bases: 3. CDR3 in DNA: TGCGCCAGCAGCATGGGGACAGCTGAAGCTTTCTTT. Amino acids: CASSMGTAEAFF.

The chain is built from TRBV29-1 and TRBJ2-5; the D gene is possibly TRBD2 (6 bases). The CDR3 extends over 13 amino acids. The germline V and J ends were trimmed by 1 base and 3 bases, with 9 bases remaining between them. Germline lookup yields CDR1 SQVTM and CDR2 ANQGSEA. The CDR3 here is CSVEGLAEETQYF. CDR3 bases: TGCAGCGTTGAAGGGTTAGCGGAAGAGACCCAGTACTTC.

The gene calls are TRBV5-1 and TRBJ1-2; TRBD1 might be the D (5 bases). This CDR3 is built from 22 residues. With 5 bases removed from V and 3 bases from J, the gap between germline ends came to 38 bases. Germline V lookup: CDR1 SGHRS, CDR2 YFSETQ. The CDR3 here is CASRPRPSRLEDLSGAYYGYTF. The CDR3 DNA sequence: TGCGCCAGCAGGCCTCGGCCAAGCCGCCTTGAGGATCTTTCTGGGGCTTACTATGGCTACACCTTC.

This clone was counted a few times. The chain employs TRBV6-5 and TRBJ1-1; TRBD1 matches 7 bases. The ends lost 6 bases at V and 0 bases at J; junction bases unmatched: 1. The CDR3 is 13 amino acids. The germline V gene has CDR1 MNHEY and CDR2 SVGAGI. In nucleotides, the CDR3 is TGTGCCAGCAGACAGGGGCTGAACACTGAAGCTTTCTTT. Translating gives CASRQGLNTEAFF.

This rearrangement joins TRBV28 to TRBJ1-5, with a possible D match to TRBD1 (6 bases). This CDR3 is built from 13 residues. V dropped 6 bases and J dropped 10 bases, with 16 bases sitting between them. Germline CDR1 is MDHEN and CDR2 is SYDVKM. CDR3 bases: TGTGCCAGCAGAACAGGGTCGATTCCCCCCCAGCATTTT. This sequence encodes CASRTGSIPPQHF.

The rearrangement uses TRBV10-1 and TRBJ1-4; 7 bases match TRBD1. CDR1 is WNHNN and CDR2 is SYGVQD in the germline V gene (reference sequence). V was clipped by 8 bases and J by 3 bases; unmatched bases: 12. CDR3 length equals 16 residues. CDR3: CASRGQALIANEKLFF. For the CDR3, the DNA is TGCGCCAGCCGTGGACAGGCGCTAATAGCTAATGAAAAACTGTTTTTT.

The rearrangement uses TRBV7-6 and TRBJ1-1, with 7 bases lining up with TRBD1. The CDR3 is 13 residues long. In germline, CDR1 is SGHVS, CDR2 FNYEAQ. Trimming took 5 bases from V and 5 from J; bases not matched to a gene: 5. Here the CDR3 reads CASSMGQITEAFF. As DNA, the CDR3 is TGTGCCAGCAGCATGGGACAGATTACTGAAGCTTTCTTT.

The gene calls are TRBV4-2 and TRBJ2-3; TRBD2 matches at 10 bases. Germline CDR1 and CDR2: LGHNA and YNFKEQ. The CDR3 has 18 residues. Trimming removed 0 bases from V and 3 bases from J; junction bases left unmatched: 9. The DNA for the CDR3 is TGTGCCAGCAGCCAAGATCGGGCTAGCGGGGGCCTAACAGATACGCAGTATTTT. Amino acid sequence: CASSQDRASGGLTDTQYF.

The V gene is TRBV6-1, the J gene TRBJ1-2; no clear D gene. V was shortened by 1 base and J by 5 bases, with 8 bases between the two germline ends. Germline CDR1 is MNHNS and CDR2 is SASEGT. This CDR3 has 13 amino acids. The CDR3 DNA sequence: TGTGCCAGCAGTGAAGGCGGGGTATATGGCTACACCTTC. It codes for CASSEGGVYGYTF.

The genes are TRBV6-1 and TRBJ1-1, with 8 bases that match TRBD1. The germline V gene encodes CDR1 MNHNS and CDR2 SASEGT. V lost 1 base and J lost 5; bases outside the gene matches: 6. The CDR3 has 15 residues. CDR3 amino acids: CASSEVTGGWTEAFF. For the CDR3, the DNA is TGTGCCAGCAGTGAAGTAACAGGGGGATGGACTGAAGCTTTCTTT.

V and J are TRBV13 and TRBJ2-7; a weak D match, TRBD1 (6 bases). CDR3 length: 13 amino acids. The V gene's germline CDR1 is PRHDT and CDR2 FYEKMQ (reference sequence). The V end was cut by 1 base, the J end by 5 bases, with 9 bases between. The CDR3 spells CASSLDRADEQYF. CDR3 in DNA: TGTGCCAGCAGCTTAGACAGGGCGGACGAGCAGTACTTC.

CDR3 amino acids: CATRTGSGSPLHF. CDR3 bases: TGCGCCACCCGGACAGGAAGTGGTTCACCCCTCCACTTT. The chain couples TRBV5-1 to TRBJ1-6, with TRBD1 matching 7 bases. The CDR3 sequence is 13 residues long. Trimming removed 9 bases from V and 9 bases from J; junction bases left unmatched: 9. Germline assignment: CDR1 SGHRS and CDR2 YFSETQ.

The chain uses TRBV29-1 and TRBJ2-3; tentatively, D is TRBD2 (5 bases). The ends were cut back, 5 bases at V and 8 bases at J, with 17 bases in the middle. Germline-derived CDR1 and CDR2 are SQVTM and ANQGSEA. This CDR3 has 13 residues. CDR3 protein: CSVRTPPKGTQYF. Here the CDR3 DNA reads TGCAGCGTTCGGACTCCCCCGAAGGGTACGCAGTATTTT.

The chain couples TRBV5-6 to TRBJ2-1; TRBD2 might be the D (5 bases). V lost 3 bases, J lost 0 bases, and 10 bases lay in between. This CDR3 is 15 amino acids long. The V gene's germline CDR1 is SGHDT and CDR2 YYEEEE. CDR3 sequence reads: CASSYGISSYNEQFF. The CDR3 DNA follows: TGTGCCAGCAGCTACGGGATTAGCTCCTACAATGAGCAGTTCTTC. Combining the CDR3 with reference TRBV5-6 and TRBJ2-1 gives the whole variable domain DAGVTQSPTHLIKTRGQQVTLRCSPKSGHDTVSWYQQALGQGPQFIFQYYEEEERQRGNFPDRFSGHQFPNYSSELNVNALLLGDSALYLCASSYGISSYNEQFFGPGTRLTVL.

The CDR3 protein is CASSPRGLAGGPEYEQYF. The CDR3 bases are TGTGCCAGCTCACCAAGGGGACTAGCGGGGGGGCCGGAGTACGAGCAGTACTTC. This sequence joins TRBV18 and TRBJ2-7; TRBD2 aligns across 16 bases. The length of the CDR3 is 18 residues. The germline V gene encodes CDR1 KGHSH and CDR2 LQKENI. The V segment lost 2 bases and the J segment 4 bases; nucleotides outside the gene matches: 8.

The J gene is TRBJ1-4, the V gene TRBV6-5, with 7 bases matching TRBD1. J gave up 2 bases and V 6 bases, and 3 bases lay outside the gene matches. The CDR3 is made up of 14 amino acids. CDR1 is MNHEY, CDR2 SVGAGI, per germline. The CDR3 DNA sequence: TGTGCCAGCAGCCCGGGACAGACTAATGAAAAACTGTTTTTT. Residues: CASSPGQTNEKLFF.

CDR3 residues: CASSRRTGNSPLHF. CDR3 bases: TGTGCCAGCAGCAGACGGACGGGGAATTCACCCCTCCACTTT. V gene TRBV5-6 combines with J gene TRBJ1-6, with no clear D. From germline, CDR1 is SGHDT and CDR2 YYEEEE. CDR3 length: 14 residues. V lost 4 bases, J lost 7 bases, and 12 bases lay in between. Using reference TRBV5-6 and TRBJ1-6 for the parts outside the CDR3, the full variable domain is DAGVTQSPTHLIKTRGQQVTLRCSPKSGHDTVSWYQQALGQGPQFIFQYYEEEERQRGNFPDRFSGHQFPNYSSELNVNALLLGDSALYLCASSRRTGNSPLHFGNGTRLTVT.

The V gene is TRBV7-9, the J gene TRBJ2-7; D may be TRBD1 (5 bases). The CDR3 runs 12 residues. V lost 5 bases and J 3 bases, leaving 8 bases between the germline ends. Germline V CDR1 and CDR2: SEHNR, FQNEAQ (reference sequence). CDR3 protein: CASSLDIYEQYF. In DNA form, the CDR3 reads TGTGCCAGCAGCCTGGACATCTACGAGCAGTACTTC.

The chain is built from TRBV6-2 or TRBV6-3 and TRBJ1-1, with 9 bases that match TRBD1. Germline V gene lookup returns CDR1 MNHEY and CDR2 SVGEGT. Trimming at V came to 2 bases and at J to 5 bases, leaving 15 bases not matched to a gene. The CDR3 extends over 18 amino acids. CDR3 DNA: TGTGCCAGCAGTTACCTACCATGGCCGGGACAGGGAGGGACTGAAGCTTTCTTT. Protein sequence: CASSYLPWPGQGGTEAFF.

This clone was counted only a few times. The rearrangement links TRBV29-1 to TRBJ2-7; maybe TRBD1 (6 bases). The length of the CDR3 is 13 residues. The V end was cut by 7 bases, the J end by 0 bases, with 13 bases between. Germline CDR1 reads SQVTM; CDR2 reads ANQGSEA. CDR3 in DNA: TGCAGCGCCCTACAGGGCTACTCCTACGAGCAGTACTTC. Protein sequence: CSALQGYSYEQYF.

V is TRBV3-1 (or the pseudogene TRBV3-2) and J is TRBJ1-4; 10 bases align to TRBD1. Germline CDR1 reads LGHDT; CDR2 reads YNNKEL (reference sequence). Trimming at V came to 3 bases and at J to 7 bases, leaving 8 bases not matched to a gene. CDR3 size: 16 residues. The CDR3 DNA is TGTGCCAGCAGCCACCAGGGAGGACAGGGGGGTGAAAAACTGTTTTTT. Amino acid sequence: CASSHQGGQGGEKLFF.

The genes are TRBV25-1 and TRBJ2-3; unclear D gene. The length of the CDR3 is 12 residues. V was shortened by 0 bases and J by 8 bases, with 6 bases between the two germline ends. CDR1 is MGHDK and CDR2 is SYGVNS in the germline V gene. The CDR3 region is CASSEYSSTQYF. The CDR3 DNA sequence: TGTGCCAGCAGTGAATATTCGAGTACGCAGTATTTT.

J is TRBJ1-2 and V is TRBV6-6, with D unresolved. The ends were cut back, 6 bases at V and 2 bases at J, with 7 bases in the middle. The CDR3 length is 12 residues. Germline loops: CDR1 MNHNY, CDR2 SVGAGI (reference sequence). CDR3 protein: CASRTPNYGYTF. In nucleotides, the CDR3 is TGTGCCAGCAGGACACCCAACTATGGCTACACCTTC.

This clone was seen a single time. The chain combines TRBV2 with TRBJ2-5; 8 nucleotides align to TRBD2. Per the germline V gene, CDR1 is SNHLY and CDR2 is FYNNEI. The CDR3 is 13 amino acids. For the CDR3, the DNA is TGTGCAAGCTCCCGGGAGGGGGGATCGGCCCAGTACTTC. Encoded protein: CASSREGGSAQYF.

The chain recombines TRBV7-2 with TRBJ1-5; D gene unclear. The germline gives CDR1 SGHTA, CDR2 FQGNSA. The CDR3 contains 13 residues. Deletions cut 5 bases from V and 3 bases from J, with 8 bases between. CDR3 sequence reads: CASSVADNQPQHF. The CDR3 DNA reads TGTGCCAGCAGCGTCGCGGACAATCAGCCCCAGCATTTT.

The rearrangement joins TRBV7-2 to TRBJ1-2; no clear D. The germline V gene encodes CDR1 SGHTA and CDR2 FQGNSA. The CDR3 extends over 14 amino acids. The V and J ends lost 5 bases and 1 base respectively, with 11 bases between them. Here the CDR3 reads CASSTQEFNYGYTF. The CDR3 region has the DNA TGTGCCAGCAGCACCCAGGAATTTAACTATGGCTACACCTTC.

J is TRBJ1-2 and V is TRBV19, with D perhaps matching TRBD1 (5 bases). Germline CDR1 LNHDA, CDR2 SQIVND (reference sequence). The CDR3 is made up of 14 amino acids. V lost 5 bases and J lost 4, with 14 bases in between. CDR3 sequence: CASSVKQVPYGYTF. CDR3 sequence (DNA): TGTGCCAGTAGTGTTAAACAGGTCCCCTATGGCTACACCTTC.